Sequencing of this T cell receptor (beta chain) was carried out in a study of CD8+ T cells in alopecia areata. Study summary: Patients in the treated group were given tofacitinib by mouth, 5 to 10 mg twice a day.

Trimming stripped 3 bases from V and 4 bases from J, with 19 bases between. Per germline, CDR1 SGHVS and CDR2 FQNEAQ. CDR3 length equals 17 residues. General observations from the study: In scalp and blood during tofacitinib, many expanded lesional clones persisted. Resident alphabeta T cells of normal skin are also sequenced in scalp samples.

Investigators isolated RNA and reverse transcribed it into cDNA to act as the sequencing template. Sequencing was performed with immunoSEQ multiplex PCR; in TCRdb, only in-frame clones are kept and a portion is missing. The sample carries some 99,000 clones, 61% recorded once. This clone was seen only a few times. No antigen is known for it. Sample treatment: oral pan-JAK inhibitor, 5-10 mg twice daily. The sequence was obtained from a human donor with alopecia areata. The V and J genes are TRBV7-8 and TRBJ2-1; the D gene is possibly TRBD2 (5 bases). Material: CD8+ T cells sorted from blood, obtained at week 4, from a patient treated with tofacitinib. As DNA, the CDR3 is TGTGCCAGCAGCTTGGCCAGATCGCGGGTTAAATACAATGAGCAGTTCTTC. Translated, it gives CASSLARSRVKYNEQFF.